The 19 T cell receptor beta chains reported below all come from one sample, sequenced in a study of blood T cell repertoires in COVID-19. Sequencing was performed with immunoSEQ multiplex PCR; in TCRdb, only in-frame clones are kept and a portion is missing. Seen here are approximately 200,000 clones, roughly nine tenths observed once, and the top ten hold roughly 3.7%. Sequences were obtained from PBMCs or T cells enriched from blood (not recorded which). The source is a woman younger than 30 in a cohort exposed to, infected with or recovered from COVID-19 (not recorded which).

V is TRBV4-1 and J is TRBJ2-5, with TRBD2 matching over 9 bases. This CDR3 comprises 15 residues. CDR1 and CDR2 (germline): MGHRA, YSYEKL. With 0 bases clipped from V and 5 bases from J, the junction kept 4 bases outside the gene matches. CDR3 residues: CASSQEGRGGETQYF. CDR3 sequence (DNA): TGCGCCAGCAGCCAAGAAGGGCGGGGGGGGGAGACCCAGTACTTC.

The V and J genes are TRBV5-6 and TRBJ2-7; the match to TRBD2 covers 12 bases. Per the germline V gene, CDR1 is SGHDT and CDR2 is YYEEEE. This CDR3 is 16 amino acids long. Trimming cost V 4 bases and J 5 bases; bases outside gene matches: 10. The CDR3 protein is CASSTRLAGVLDEQYF. DNA for the CDR3: TGTGCCAGCAGCACCAGACTAGCGGGAGTACTAGACGAGCAGTACTTC. The complete variable domain, with remaining parts taken from reference TRBV5-6 and TRBJ2-7, reads DAGVTQSPTHLIKTRGQQVTLRCSPKSGHDTVSWYQQALGQGPQFIFQYYEEEERQRGNFPDRFSGHQFPNYSSELNVNALLLGDSALYLCASSTRLAGVLDEQYFGPGTRLTVT.

V gene TRBV7-6 combines with J gene TRBJ1-4, with D possibly matching TRBD1 (5 bases). The V gene's germline CDR1 is SGHVS and CDR2 FNYEAQ. The CDR3 contains 14 residues. Trimming removed 4 bases from V and 10 bases from J, with 16 bases in between. CDR3 nucleotide sequence: TGTGCCAGCAGCTCAGGCCAGGGTTCGGGAAAACTGTTTTTT. Protein sequence: CASSSGQGSGKLFF.

This chain links TRBV29-1 with TRBJ2-3; 7 bases are a match to TRBD2. Germline V CDR1 and CDR2: SQVTM, ANQGSEA. CDR3 length equals 15 residues. The V gene end was trimmed by 3 bases and the J gene end by 4 bases; junction bases not matched to a gene: 10. The CDR3 sequence is CSVDWGSGTADTQYF. The CDR3 bases are TGCAGCGTTGACTGGGGGAGCGGGACCGCAGATACGCAGTATTTT.

As DNA, the CDR3 is TGTGCCAGCAGCTTGGCCGGTTTAGCGGGAGGGGGACTCACAGATACGCAGTATTTT. Protein sequence: CASSLAGLAGGGLTDTQYF. The chain carries TRBV5-6 and TRBJ2-3; 11 positions match TRBD2. CDR1 and CDR2 (germline): SGHDT, YYEEEE. V lost 0 bases and J lost 2; bases outside the gene matches: 11. CDR3 length equals 19 residues.

The gene calls are TRBV6-1 and TRBJ2-7; TRBD2 aligns across 11 bases. The CDR3 contains 17 residues. In germline, CDR1 is MNHNS, CDR2 SASEGT. Trimming took 2 bases from V and 2 from J; bases not matched to a gene: 8. The CDR3 DNA reads TGTGCCAGCAGTGAATGGGCTAGCGGGAGGATCACCTACGAGCAGTACTTC. Translated, it gives CASSEWASGRITYEQYF.

The chain employs TRBV7-9 and TRBJ2-2; possibly TRBD1 for D (6 bases). Trimming left V 5 bases short and J 0 bases short, with 10 bases between. The germline gives CDR1 SEHNR, CDR2 FQNEAQ (reference sequence). The CDR3 totals 15 residues. The CDR3 nucleotides are TGTGCCAGCAGCATTCAGGGGTCGAACACCGGGGAGCTGTTTTTT. Protein sequence: CASSIQGSNTGELFF.

This rearrangement joins TRBV7-9 to TRBJ1-4; D ambiguous. Germline V gives CDR1 SEHNR, CDR2 FQNEAQ (reference sequence). The CDR3 spans 15 residues. Deletions cut 5 bases from V and 1 base from J, with 11 bases between. CDR3 in DNA: TGTGCCAGCAGCCGCCCGACTTTAACTAATGAAAAACTGTTTTTT. Protein product: CASSRPTLTNEKLFF.

This clone came up once. The V and J genes are TRBV30 and TRBJ2-7; D may be TRBD1 (6 bases). The CDR3 spans 12 residues. Germline CDR1 is GTSNPN and CDR2 is SVGIG (reference sequence). V was clipped by 3 bases and J by 5 bases, with 11 bases between them. DNA of the CDR3: TGTGCCTGGAGCGAGACAGGACACGAGCAGTACTTC. Amino acids: CAWSETGHEQYF.

The rearrangement links TRBV18 to TRBJ1-1, with 11 nucleotides matching TRBD1. This CDR3 is 15 amino acids long. V dropped 3 bases and J dropped 3; count of bases not matched to a gene: 3. CDR1 and CDR2 from the germline V gene are KGHSH and LQKENI. The CDR3 spells CASSPGQGAHTEAFF. The CDR3 region has the DNA TGTGCCAGCTCACCCGGACAGGGGGCCCACACTGAAGCTTTCTTT.

The chain recombines TRBV9 with TRBJ1-1; no definite D call. Germline V gene lookup returns CDR1 SGDLS and CDR2 YYNGEE. Trimming removed 4 bases at V and 7 bases at J, with 14 bases between. This CDR3 region has 13 residues. The DNA of the CDR3 is TGTGCCAGCAGCTTCTTAACGGGTTTTGAAGCTTTCTTT. Protein: CASSFLTGFEAFF.

The chain links TRBV10-1 to TRBJ2-7, with a possible D match to TRBD2 (5 bases). Trimming took off 3 bases at V and 3 bases at J, with 18 bases between the two ends. This CDR3 region has 16 residues. Germline CDR1 is WNHNN and CDR2 is SYGVQD (reference sequence). CDR3 protein: CASSDGPASRNYEQYF. Here the CDR3 DNA reads TGCGCCAGCAGTGATGGCCCGGCTAGCCGGAACTACGAGCAGTACTTC.

The rearrangement uses TRBV18 and TRBJ1-2, with a possible D match to TRBD1 (5 bases). Trimming stripped 6 bases from V and 8 bases from J, with 16 bases between. CDR1 is KGHSH and CDR2 is LQKENI in the germline V gene. This CDR3 has 13 residues. The CDR3 region is CASSPPGTRGYTF. CDR3 bases: TGTGCCAGCTCTCCTCCGGGGACTAGGGGCTACACCTTC.

The chain has TRBV7-9 and TRBJ1-6; the D gene is possibly TRBD1 (6 bases). The CDR3 covers 15 residues. Trimming took 5 bases from V and 8 from J, leaving 16 bases between them. Per the germline V gene, CDR1 is SEHNR and CDR2 is FQNEAQ (reference sequence). In nucleotides, the CDR3 is TGTGCCAGCAGCACAGCCGGACAGTCGGATTCACCCCTCCACTTT. Protein product: CASSTAGQSDSPLHF.

This clone was observed a handful of times. The V and J genes are TRBV2 and TRBJ2-7, with D uncertain. Germline CDR1 is SNHLY and CDR2 is FYNNEI. V lost 6 bases and J lost 5, with 8 bases in between. There are 11 residues in the CDR3. The CDR3 reads CASSPSHEQYF. The CDR3 nucleotides read TGTGCCAGCAGCCCCAGTCACGAGCAGTACTTC.

V and J are TRBV2 and TRBJ1-3; 7 nucleotides align to TRBD1. V trimming: 3 bases; J trimming: 4 bases; junction bases outside the gene matches: 9. Germline V gene lookup returns CDR1 SNHLY and CDR2 FYNNEI. The length of the CDR3 is 16 residues. The CDR3 protein is CASSDRGGRGGNTIYF. The CDR3 DNA reads as TGTGCCAGCAGTGATCGAGGGGGCAGGGGAGGAAACACCATATATTTT. Looking up the rest from reference TRBV2 and TRBJ1-3 gives the full variable domain: EPEVTQTPSHQVTQMGQEVILRCVPISNHLYFYWYRQILGQKVEFLVSFYNNEISEKSEIFDDQFSVERPDGSNFTLKIRSTKLEDSAMYFCASSDRGGRGGNTIYFGEGSWLTVV.

V gene TRBV7-9 combines with J gene TRBJ2-7; 8 positions agree with TRBD2. Germline loops: CDR1 SEHNR, CDR2 FQNEAQ (reference sequence). The CDR3 runs 16 residues. J was trimmed by 2 bases and V by 5 bases; bases with no gene match: 11. This CDR3 reads CASSLQRGRGTYEQYF. CDR3 sequence (DNA): TGTGCCAGCAGCCTCCAGCGGGGGCGCGGTACCTACGAGCAGTACTTC.

V usage is TRBV9 and J usage is TRBJ2-1; TRBD2 aligns across 9 bases. The CDR3 consists of 16 residues. Losses at the gene ends were 0 bases for V and 8 bases for J; bases not matched to a gene: 9. CDR1 is SGDLS and CDR2 is YYNGEE in the germline V gene. In nucleotides, the CDR3 is TGTGCCAGCAGCGTAGAGACTAGCGGTGGGGTTGATGAGCAGTTCTTC. The encoded protein is CASSVETSGGVDEQFF.

This clone was detected once. The chain couples TRBV6-5 to TRBJ1-2; 11 bases are shared with TRBD1. The germline V gene encodes CDR1 MNHEY and CDR2 SVGAGI. This CDR3 spans 15 amino acids. V shed 6 bases and J 7 bases; nucleotides not matched to a gene: 10. CDR3 nucleotides: TGTGCCAGCAGAACCTTTGTTGGACAGGGGGCTGGCTACACCTTC. Its protein is CASRTFVGQGAGYTF.